The entry below describes one TCR beta chain. The data were obtained in a study of blood T cell repertoires in COVID-19. Study summary: PBMCs, B-cell-depleted T cells, or T cells provided the cDNA or gDNA that made up the material.

Authors' processing steps: Amplification with reference gene primers provided the estimates of nucleated cell counts. Sequencing used immunoSEQ multiplex PCR; TCRdb keeps in-frame clones, though not all of them. D and trimming were read from the DNA, whereas the V and J calls and clone size are those reported in that table. The sample has around 65,000 clones, 82% seen once; the top ten hold roughly 12%. The ends were cut back, 4 bases at V and 0 bases at J, with 18 bases in the middle. CDR3 size: 17 residues. Germline CDR1 reads MGHRA; CDR2 reads YSYEKL. The sequenced sample was peripheral blood. This receptor was identified in a human donor in a cohort sampled during active COVID-19. The chain uses TRBV4-1 and TRBJ1-2; weak D call: TRBD1 (5 bases). CDR3 residues: CASSPPTDSHANYGYTF. In DNA, the CDR3 is TGCGCCAGCAGCCCTCCCACCGACAGCCATGCTAACTATGGCTACACCTTC.